Detailed here is one TCR beta chain. Germline CDR1 SGHTA, CDR2 FQGTGA. The CDR3 sequence is 14 residues long. The V segment lost 6 bases and the J segment 6 bases; nucleotides outside the gene matches: 6. The data originate from a study of blood T cell repertoires in COVID-19. Profiled with immunoSEQ multiplex PCR; TCRdb holds only in-frame clones, not every one. The sample has 150,000 to 200,000 clones, nearly 85% seen once. Source material: peripheral blood. This clonotype was obtained from a woman between 25 and 40 years old with acute or convalescent COVID-19. This chain connects TRBV7-3 to TRBJ2-1; 9 bases match TRBD2. The CDR3 coding sequence is TGTGCCAGCAGTAAGGCTAGCGGGGTCAATGAGCAGTTCTTC. Translating it yields CASSKASGVNEQFF.